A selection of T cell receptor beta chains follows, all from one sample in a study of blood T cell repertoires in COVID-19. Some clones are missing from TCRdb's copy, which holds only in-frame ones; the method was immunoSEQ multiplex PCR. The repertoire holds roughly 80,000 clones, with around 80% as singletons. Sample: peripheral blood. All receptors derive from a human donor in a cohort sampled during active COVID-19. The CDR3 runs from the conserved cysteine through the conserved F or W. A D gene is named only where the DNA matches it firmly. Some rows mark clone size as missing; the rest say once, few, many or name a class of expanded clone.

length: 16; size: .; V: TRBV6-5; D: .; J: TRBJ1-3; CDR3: CASSYIGRRAGNTIYF; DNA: TGTGCCAGCAGTTACATCGGCCGGCGGGCTGGAAACACCATATATTTT
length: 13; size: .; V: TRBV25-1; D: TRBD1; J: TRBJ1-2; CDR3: CASRPTGPAGYTF; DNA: TGTGCCAGCAGGCCGACAGGGCCAGCCGGCTACACCTTC
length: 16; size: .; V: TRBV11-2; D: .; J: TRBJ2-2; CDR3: CASSPRGILNTGELFF; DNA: TGTGCCAGCAGCCCGCGGGGAATACTAAACACCGGGGAGCTGTTTTTT
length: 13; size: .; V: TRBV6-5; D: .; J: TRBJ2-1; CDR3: CASQYDLGGKQFF; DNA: TGTGCCAGCCAATATGACCTCGGGGGTAAGCAGTTCTTC
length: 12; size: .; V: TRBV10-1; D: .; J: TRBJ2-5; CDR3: CATSEGQETQYF; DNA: TGCGCCACCAGTGAGGGTCAGGAGACCCAGTACTTC
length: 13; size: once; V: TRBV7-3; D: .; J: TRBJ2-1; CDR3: CASSSGGAREQFF; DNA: TGTGCCAGCAGCTCAGGAGGTGCAAGAGAGCAGTTCTTC
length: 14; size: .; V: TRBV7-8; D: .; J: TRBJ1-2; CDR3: CASSLVRADYGYTF; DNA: TGTGCCAGCAGCTTAGTGCGGGCTGACTATGGCTACACCTTC
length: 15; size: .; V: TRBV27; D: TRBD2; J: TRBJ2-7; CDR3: CASKWTSGGDYEQYF; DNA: TGTGCCAGCAAATGGACTAGCGGGGGGGACTACGAGCAGTACTTC
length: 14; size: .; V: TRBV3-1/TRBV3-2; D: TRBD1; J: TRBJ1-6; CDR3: CASSLTGQRSPLHF; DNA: TGTGCCAGCAGCCTGACAGGGCAAAGATCACCCCTCCACTTT
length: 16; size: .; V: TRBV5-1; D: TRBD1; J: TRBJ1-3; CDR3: CASSRGTGGSGNTIYF; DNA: TGCGCCAGCAGCCGCGGGACAGGGGGTTCCGGAAACACCATATATTTT
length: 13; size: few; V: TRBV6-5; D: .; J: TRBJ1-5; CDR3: CASSRQAHQPQHF; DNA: TGTGCCAGCAGTAGACAGGCTCATCAGCCCCAGCATTTT
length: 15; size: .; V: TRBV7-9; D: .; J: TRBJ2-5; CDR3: CASSPGSRHQETQYF; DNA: TGTGCCAGCAGCCCCGGGTCCCGTCACCAAGAGACCCAGTACTTC
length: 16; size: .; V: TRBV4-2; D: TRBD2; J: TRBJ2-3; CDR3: CASSQGTTSRKGTQYF; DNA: TGTGCCAGCAGCCAAGGGACGACTAGCAGAAAGGGTACGCAGTATTTT
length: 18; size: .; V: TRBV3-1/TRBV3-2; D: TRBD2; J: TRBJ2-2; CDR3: CASSPGLAGAANTGELFF; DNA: TGTGCCAGCAGCCCGGGACTAGCGGGGGCCGCGAACACCGGGGAGCTGTTTTTT
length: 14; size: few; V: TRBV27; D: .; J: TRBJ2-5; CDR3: CASRLQGPQETQYF; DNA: TGTGCCAGCAGACTACAGGGCCCCCAAGAGACCCAGTACTTC
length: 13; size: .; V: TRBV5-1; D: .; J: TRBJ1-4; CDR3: CATPRRGDEKLFF; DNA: TGCGCCACCCCCCGACGGGGGGATGAAAAACTGTTTTTT
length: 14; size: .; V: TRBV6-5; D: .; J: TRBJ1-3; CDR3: CASSSAISGNTIYF; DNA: TGTGCCAGCAGCTCAGCGATCTCTGGAAACACCATATATTTT
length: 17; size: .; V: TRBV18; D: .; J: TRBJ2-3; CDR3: CASSPEGPGSYTDTQYF; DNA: TGTGCCAGCTCACCAGAGGGCCCCGGGAGCTACACAGATACGCAGTATTTT
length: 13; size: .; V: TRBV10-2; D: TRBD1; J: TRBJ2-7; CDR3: CASKGQGAYEQYF; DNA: TGCGCCAGCAAGGGACAGGGAGCCTACGAGCAGTACTTC
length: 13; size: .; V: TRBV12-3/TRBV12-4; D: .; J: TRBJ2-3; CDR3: CASSPPGFNTQYF; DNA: TGTGCCAGCAGCCCCCCCGGGTTTAATACGCAGTATTTT
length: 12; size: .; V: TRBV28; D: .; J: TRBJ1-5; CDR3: CASKEGTQPQHF; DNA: TGTGCCAGCAAGGAGGGTACCCAGCCCCAGCATTTT
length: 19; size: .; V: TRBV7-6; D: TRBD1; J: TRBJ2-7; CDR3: CASSLSSPTGTGISYEQYF; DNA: TGTGCCAGCAGCTTATCCTCCCCCACCGGGACAGGGATTTCCTACGAGCAGTACTTC
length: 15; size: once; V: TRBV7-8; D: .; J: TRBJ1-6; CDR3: CASSLTAGYNSPLHF; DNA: TGTGCCAGCAGCTTAACTGCAGGGTATAATTCACCCCTCCACTTT
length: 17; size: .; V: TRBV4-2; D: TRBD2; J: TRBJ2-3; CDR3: CASSPGTSGGAGDTQYF; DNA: TGTGCCAGCAGCCCCGGGACTAGCGGGGGGGCCGGGGATACGCAGTATTTT
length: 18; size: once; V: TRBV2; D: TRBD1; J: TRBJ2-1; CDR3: CASSEAIFRDSLYNEQFF; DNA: TGTGCCAGCAGTGAAGCCATTTTCCGGGACAGCCTCTACAATGAGCAGTTCTTC
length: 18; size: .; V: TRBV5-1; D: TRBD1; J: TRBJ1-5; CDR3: CASSRRDRISYGNQPQHF; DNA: TGCGCCAGCAGCAGGAGGGACAGGATATCTTATGGCAATCAGCCCCAGCATTTT
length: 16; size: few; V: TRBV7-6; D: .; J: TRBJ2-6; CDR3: CASSLTGHSGANVLTF; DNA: TGTGCCAGCAGCCTTACAGGGCACTCTGGGGCCAACGTCCTGACTTTC
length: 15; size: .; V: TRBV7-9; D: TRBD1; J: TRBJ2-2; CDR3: CASSGGTGSTGELFF; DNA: TGTGCCAGCAGCGGGGGGACAGGGAGTACCGGGGAGCTGTTTTTT
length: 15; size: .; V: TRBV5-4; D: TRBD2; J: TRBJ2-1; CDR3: CASSQDSGGSNEQFF; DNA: TGTGCCAGCAGCCAGGATAGCGGGGGGTCCAATGAGCAGTTCTTC